Shown below are 19 T cell receptor beta chains from a single sample sequenced in a study of patients and donors after allogeneic stem cell transplantation. From the RT-PCR reads, TCRdb called clonotypes with MiXCR, one entry per CDR3 protein. The sample consists of about 960,000 distinct CDR3 sequences, more than 15% of them appearing once. The sequenced sample was blood, either unsorted or a sorted T cell fraction (not recorded which). The receptors stem from a human donor who was either an allogeneic HSCT recipient or a stem cell or donor lymphocyte infusion donor (not recorded which). It is not recorded whose cells these are; they may come from a transplant donor.

This clonotype was counted a few times. The V call is TRBV29-1, the J call TRBJ1-2; 8 bases align to TRBD1. The CDR3 runs 12 residues. CDR1 is SQVTM and CDR2 is ANQGSEA in the germline V gene. The trim removed 6 bases at V and 6 bases at J, leaving 6 bases unmatched. The CDR3 nucleotides read TGCAGCGTACGACAGGGGAGGGATGGCTACACCTTC. Its translation: CSVRQGRDGYTF. Complete variable domain (other parts from reference TRBV29-1 and TRBJ1-2): SAVISQKPSRDICQRGTSLTIQCQVDSQVTMMFWYRQQPGQSLTLIATANQGSEATYESGFVIDKFPISRPNLTFSTLTVSNMSPEDSSIYLCSVRQGRDGYTFGSGTRLTVV.

This clonotype was recorded many times. This chain uses TRBV12-3 or TRBV12-4 with TRBJ2-7; D not resolved. The CDR3 runs to 17 residues. Trimming cost V 6 bases and J 2 bases, with 23 bases left between them. DNA of the CDR3: TGTGCCAGCAGCCATCGGACCCACGGGCCTCTCACCTACGAGCAGTACTTC. Translated: CASSHRTHGPLTYEQYF.

This clonotype was found a few times. The chain uses TRBV6-2 or TRBV6-3 and TRBJ1-1, with a tentative D call TRBD1 (5 bases). Germline V CDR1 and CDR2: MNHEY, SVGEGT. Trimming removed 2 bases from V and 0 bases from J, with 13 bases in between. The CDR3 contains 16 residues. The DNA for the CDR3 is TGTGCCAGCAGTTACCGGGCAGGGCGCATGAACACTGAAGCTTTCTTT. Protein sequence: CASSYRAGRMNTEAFF.

This clonotype was observed a few times. The genes are TRBV27 and TRBJ2-7, with 7 bases aligning to TRBD1. J gave up 2 bases and V 6 bases, and 10 bases lay outside the gene matches. The CDR3 covers 15 residues. Germline lookup yields CDR1 MNHEY and CDR2 SMNVEV (reference sequence). CDR3 bases: TGTGCCAGCAGCCTATTGGGGACAGACACCTACGAGCAGTACTTC. This sequence encodes CASSLLGTDTYEQYF.

The sample holds a few counts of this clonotype. The chain employs TRBV27 and TRBJ1-4; D remains ambiguous. From germline, CDR1 is MNHEY and CDR2 SMNVEV (reference sequence). V was pared by 3 bases and J by 6 bases, with 8 bases between. The CDR3 sequence is 13 residues long. CDR3 residues: CASSFSGDEKLFF. The CDR3 coding sequence is TGTGCCAGCAGTTTTTCCGGGGATGAAAAACTGTTTTTT. The full variable domain, completed using reference TRBV27 and TRBJ1-4, is EAQVTQNPRYLITVTGKKLTVTCSQNMNHEYMSWYRQDPGLGLRQIYYSMNVEVTDKGDVPEGYKVSRKEKRNFPLILESPSPNQTSLYFCASSFSGDEKLFFGSGTQLSVL.

The J gene is TRBJ1-5, the V gene TRBV30; D gene ambiguous. The V gene lost 1 base and the J gene lost 6 bases, with 10 bases spanning the gap. CDR3 length: 13 amino acids. Germline CDR1 and CDR2: GTSNPN and SVGIG (reference sequence). DNA of the CDR3: TGTGCCTGGAGTGCACGGGGTGTTCAGCCCCAGCATTTT. Protein: CAWSARGVQPQHF.

This sequence joins TRBV12-3 or TRBV12-4 and TRBJ1-2, with TRBD1 as a possible D gene (5 bases). The CDR3 spans 12 residues. Trimming took 3 bases from V and 7 from J, leaving 9 bases between them. The CDR3 loop reads CASSLSGPGYTF. In nucleotides, the CDR3 is TGTGCCAGCAGTTTGTCGGGGCCTGGCTACACCTTC.

This clonotype appeared a few times. The rearrangement links TRBV7-9 to TRBJ1-2, with D possibly matching TRBD1 (6 bases). CDR3 length: 16 amino acids. Germline V gene sequence: CDR1 SEHNR, CDR2 FQNEAQ (reference sequence). V dropped 1 base and J dropped 2 bases, with 14 bases sitting between them. CDR3 sequence (DNA): TGTGCCAGCAGCTTAGAGGGGGGGATCTACAACTATGGCTACACCTTC. This encodes CASSLEGGIYNYGYTF.

This clonotype has just a few counts. The genes are TRBV20-1 and TRBJ2-7; TRBD2 matches 8 bases. The CDR3 covers 14 residues. Germline-derived CDR1 and CDR2 are DFQATT and SNEGSKA (reference sequence). Trimming removed 6 bases from V and 5 bases from J; junction bases left unmatched: 12. This CDR3 is CSANPGGRADEQYF. The DNA for the CDR3 is TGCAGTGCAAACCCGGGGGGGAGGGCCGACGAGCAGTACTTC.

This clonotype was recorded at least ten times. This sequence joins TRBV5-1 and TRBJ1-1; maybe TRBD1 (5 bases). The CDR3 has 16 residues. The V and J ends lost 4 bases and 0 bases respectively, with 16 bases between them. The germline CDR1 and CDR2 sequences are SGHRS and YFSETQ. This CDR3 is CASSNPTMGLNTEAFF. The CDR3 DNA sequence: TGCGCCAGCAGCAATCCTACCATGGGACTGAACACTGAAGCTTTCTTT.

This clonotype has only a few counts. The chain links TRBV7-6 to TRBJ2-5; tentatively, D is TRBD2 (5 bases). The CDR3 length is 14 residues. Germline-derived CDR1 and CDR2 are SGHVS and FNYEAQ. The V end lost 2 bases, the J end lost 3 bases, and 10 bases lay between the germline ends. CDR3: CASSLFSEEETQYF. CDR3 DNA: TGTGCCAGCAGCTTATTCTCGGAGGAAGAGACCCAGTACTTC.

The count of this clonotype is one. This chain links TRBV24-1 with TRBJ2-5; 7 bases align to TRBD1. Germline values: CDR1 KGHDR, CDR2 SFDVKD. Unmatched junction bases numbered 14, after V lost 11 bases and J lost 3 bases. This CDR3 has 15 amino acids. In DNA, the CDR3 is TGTGCCATCTCACCGGGACAGAAATCAAAAGAGACCCAGTACTTC. Protein product: CAISPGQKSKETQYF.

This chain links TRBV7-9 with TRBJ2-2, with TRBD1 identical over 7 bases. J lost 4 bases, V lost 5 bases, and 7 bases had no gene match. The CDR3 extends over 15 amino acids. CDR1 and CDR2 from the germline V gene are SEHNR and FQNEAQ (reference sequence). The CDR3 sequence: CASSANRGLTGELFF. The DNA of the CDR3 is TGTGCCAGCAGCGCTAACAGGGGTCTCACCGGGGAGCTGTTTTTT.

There are a few counts of this clonotype. V and J are TRBV4-3 and TRBJ1-6; D remains ambiguous. Trimming took off 3 bases at V and 7 bases at J, with 13 bases between the two ends. In germline, CDR1 is LGHNA, CDR2 YSLEER. CDR3 length equals 15 residues. The CDR3 sequence is CASSQGGQRNSPLHF. CDR3 DNA sequence: TGCGCCAGCAGCCAGGGCGGGCAGCGGAATTCACCCCTCCACTTT.

This clonotype was found a few times. The chain links TRBV5-4 to TRBJ2-1; D not certain. Trimming removed 1 base at V and 0 bases at J, with 8 bases between. From germline, CDR1 is SGHNT and CDR2 YYREEE (reference sequence). The CDR3 covers 15 residues. The CDR3 nucleotides read TGTGCCAGCAGCTTGCCGGCCAACTCCTACAATGAGCAGTTCTTC. Its translation: CASSLPANSYNEQFF.

This clonotype showed up just a few times. The genes are TRBV11-1 and TRBJ2-4, with D uncertain. Germline V gene lookup returns CDR1 SGHAT and CDR2 FQDESV (reference sequence). This CDR3 region has 13 residues. Trimming took 1 base from V and 5 from J, leaving 6 bases between them. CDR3 amino acids: CASSLGNENIQYF. The CDR3 DNA is TGTGCCAGCAGCTTAGGCAACGAAAACATTCAGTACTTC.

There are a few counts of this clonotype. The chain recombines TRBV10-3 with TRBJ1-1, with 12 bases aligning to TRBD1. Germline CDR1 reads ENHRY; CDR2 reads SYGVKD. This CDR3 spans 16 amino acids. V shed 6 bases and J 4 bases; nucleotides not matched to a gene: 9. The CDR3 sequence: CAIRSLPGQGATEAFF. The CDR3 nucleotides are TGTGCCATCAGAAGTCTACCGGGACAGGGGGCCACTGAAGCTTTCTTT.

CDR3 loop: CASSFRTGRNEKLFF. DNA of the CDR3: TGTGCCAGCAGCTTCCGGACAGGGAGAAATGAAAAACTGTTTTTT. The chain is built from TRBV3-1 and TRBJ1-4; 8 nucleotides match TRBD1. CDR1 LGHDT and CDR2 YNNKEL come from the germline V gene (reference sequence). The CDR3 totals 15 residues. With 5 bases clipped from V and 5 bases from J, the junction kept 7 bases outside the gene matches. The full variable domain, its missing parts supplied by reference TRBV3-1 and TRBJ1-4, is DTAVSQTPKYLVTQMGNDKSIKCEQNLGHDTMYWYKQDSKKFLKIMFSYNNKELIINETVPNRFSPKSPDKAHLNLHINSLELGDSAVYFCASSFRTGRNEKLFFGSGTQLSVL.

This clonotype occurred a few times. The V gene is TRBV6-1, the J gene TRBJ1-5, with 11 bases aligning to TRBD1. This CDR3 region has 15 residues. Trimming at V came to 4 bases and at J to 5 bases, leaving 4 bases not matched to a gene. Per the germline V gene, CDR1 is MNHNS and CDR2 is SASEGT. CDR3 in DNA: TGTGCCAGCAGTGGGACAGGGGGCTCCCATCAGCCCCAGCATTTT. It is translated as CASSGTGGSHQPQHF.